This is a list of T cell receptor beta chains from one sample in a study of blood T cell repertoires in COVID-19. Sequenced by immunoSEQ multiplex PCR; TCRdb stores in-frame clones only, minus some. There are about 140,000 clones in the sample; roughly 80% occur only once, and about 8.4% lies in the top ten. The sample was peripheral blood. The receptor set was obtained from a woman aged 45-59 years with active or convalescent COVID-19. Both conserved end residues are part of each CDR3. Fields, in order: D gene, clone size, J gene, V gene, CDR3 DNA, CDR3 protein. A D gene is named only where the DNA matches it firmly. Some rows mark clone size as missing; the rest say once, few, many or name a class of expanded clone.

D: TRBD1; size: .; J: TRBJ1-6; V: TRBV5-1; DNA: TGCGCCAGCAGCTTGGGGGGACAGAATAATTCACCCCTCCACTTT; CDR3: CASSLGGQNNSPLHF
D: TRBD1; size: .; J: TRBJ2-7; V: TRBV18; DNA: TGTGCCAGCTCACCTCCACCCGGACAGGGGAGGGACGAGCAGTACTTC; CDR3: CASSPPPGQGRDEQYF
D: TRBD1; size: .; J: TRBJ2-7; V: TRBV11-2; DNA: TGTGCCAGCAGCTTAGATTACAGGGGTGAGCAGTACTTC; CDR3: CASSLDYRGEQYF
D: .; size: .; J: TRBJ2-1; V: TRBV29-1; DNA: TGCAGCGTTGACGGACTCCCTAACAATGAGCAGTTCTTC; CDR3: CSVDGLPNNEQFF
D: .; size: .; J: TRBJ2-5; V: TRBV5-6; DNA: TGTGCCAGCAGCTTGGTGACTCATCAAGAGACCCAGTACTTC; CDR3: CASSLVTHQETQYF
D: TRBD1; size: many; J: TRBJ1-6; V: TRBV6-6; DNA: TGTGCCAGCAGGTGGACAGGGCGTAATTCACCCCTCCACTTT; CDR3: CASRWTGRNSPLHF
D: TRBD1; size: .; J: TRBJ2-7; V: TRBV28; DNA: TGTGCCATCCGGGACAGGGTCTACGAGCAGTACTTC; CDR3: CAIRDRVYEQYF
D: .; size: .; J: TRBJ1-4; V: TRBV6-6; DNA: TGTGCCAGCAGGGCGCGTAGCGATGAAAAACTGTTTTTT; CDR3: CASRARSDEKLFF
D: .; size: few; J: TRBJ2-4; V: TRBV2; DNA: TGTGCCAGCAGTCAAGACAGCCTAGCCAAAAACATTCAGTACTTC; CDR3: CASSQDSLAKNIQYF
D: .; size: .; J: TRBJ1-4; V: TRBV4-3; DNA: TGCGCCAGCAGCCAAGATTGGCAGGGGTCTAATGAAAAACTGTTTTTT; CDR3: CASSQDWQGSNEKLFF
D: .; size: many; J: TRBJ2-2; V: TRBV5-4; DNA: TGTGCCAGCAGCTCCCCAAAGAACACCGGGGAGCTGTTTTTT; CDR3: CASSSPKNTGELFF
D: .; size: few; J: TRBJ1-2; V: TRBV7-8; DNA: TGTGCCAGCAGCTTAGCTCCGGGAAGCTCTGGCTACACCTTC; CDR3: CASSLAPGSSGYTF
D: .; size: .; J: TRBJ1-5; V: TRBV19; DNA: TGTGCCAGTAGTATCTCGGGTCAGCCCCAGCATTTT; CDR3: CASSISGQPQHF
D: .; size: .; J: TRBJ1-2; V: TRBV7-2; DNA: TGTGCCAGCAGTTGGGGGGGCTCTAACTATGGCTACACCTTC; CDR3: CASSWGGSNYGYTF
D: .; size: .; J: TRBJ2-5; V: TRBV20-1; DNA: TGCAGTGCTAGGTCGGGTGAGACCCAGTACTTC; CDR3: CSARSGETQYF
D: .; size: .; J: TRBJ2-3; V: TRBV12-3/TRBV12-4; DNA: TGTGCCAGCAGACGGACTAGCACAGATACGCAGTATTTT; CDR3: CASRRTSTDTQYF
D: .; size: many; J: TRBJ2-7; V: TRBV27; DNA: TGTGCCAGCACCAAAGGTGACGGTAGGGGAATAAACGAGCAGTACTTC; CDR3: CASTKGDGRGINEQYF
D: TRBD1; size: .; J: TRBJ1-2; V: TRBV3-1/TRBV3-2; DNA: TGTGCCAGCAGCCGACAGGGGGCCTATGGCTACACCTTC; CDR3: CASSRQGAYGYTF
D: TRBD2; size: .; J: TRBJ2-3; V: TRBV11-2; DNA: TGTGCCAGCAGCTTAAGTGGACTAGCGGGCACAGATACGCAGTATTTT; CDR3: CASSLSGLAGTDTQYF
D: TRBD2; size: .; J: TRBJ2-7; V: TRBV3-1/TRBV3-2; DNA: TGTGCCAGCAGCCAGGGACTAGCGGGGATCGGGTACGAGCAGTACTTC; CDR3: CASSQGLAGIGYEQYF
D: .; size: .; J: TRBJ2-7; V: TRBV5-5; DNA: TGTGCCAGCCTCCCTCATGCACAGGGCCCTGGCGAGCAGTACTTC; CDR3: CASLPHAQGPGEQYF
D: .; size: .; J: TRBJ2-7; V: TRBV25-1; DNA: TGTGCCAGCAGTGAATCTTACGAGCAGTACTTC; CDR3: CASSESYEQYF
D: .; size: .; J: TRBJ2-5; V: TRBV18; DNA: TGTGCCAGCTCACCACAGGGGCTCCAAGAGACCCAGTACTTC; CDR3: CASSPQGLQETQYF
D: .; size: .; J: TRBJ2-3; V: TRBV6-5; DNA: TGTGCCAGCAGAGACCGGGACACCGCTTCAGATACGCAGTATTTT; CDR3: CASRDRDTASDTQYF
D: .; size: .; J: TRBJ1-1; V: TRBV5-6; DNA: TGTGCCAGCAGCTTGGACGGGCCGGGGACTGAAGCTTTCTTT; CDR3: CASSLDGPGTEAFF
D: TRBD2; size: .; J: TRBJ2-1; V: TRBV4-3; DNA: TGCGCCAGCAGCCTCGGGACTAGCGGGAGCTCCTACAATGAGCAGTTCTTC; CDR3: CASSLGTSGSSYNEQFF
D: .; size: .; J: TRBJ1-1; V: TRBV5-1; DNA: TGCGCCAGCAGCTTGGCAGCCAGGGCTACTGAAGCTTTCTTT; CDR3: CASSLAARATEAFF
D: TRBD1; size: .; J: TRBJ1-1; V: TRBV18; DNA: TGTGCCAGCTCACTGGGACAGGCAAATCTAATGAACACTGAAGCTTTCTTT; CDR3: CASSLGQANLMNTEAFF
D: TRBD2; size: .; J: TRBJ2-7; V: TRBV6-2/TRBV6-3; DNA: TGTGCCAGCAGTTACTCCCCACTAGCGGGGGAGACCTACGAGCAGTACTTC; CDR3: CASSYSPLAGETYEQYF
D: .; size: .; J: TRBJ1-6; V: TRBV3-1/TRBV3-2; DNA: TGTGCCAGCAGTCATACAGACAGTAATAATTCACCCCTCCACTTT; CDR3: CASSHTDSNNSPLHF
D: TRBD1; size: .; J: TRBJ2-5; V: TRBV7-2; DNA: TGTGCCAGCAGCCCGAGGGGACAGGGGGTGGAGACCCAGTACTTC; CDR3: CASSPRGQGVETQYF
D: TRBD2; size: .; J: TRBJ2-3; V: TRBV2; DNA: TGTGCCAGCAGCCCCCGACTAGCGGGAGATGGAGTCACAGATACGCAGTATTTT; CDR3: CASSPRLAGDGVTDTQYF
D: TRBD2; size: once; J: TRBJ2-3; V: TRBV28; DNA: TGTGCCAGCAGTTTCAGCGGGAAAACAGATACGCAGTATTTT; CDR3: CASSFSGKTDTQYF
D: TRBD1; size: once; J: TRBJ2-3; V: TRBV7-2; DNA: TGTGCCAGCAGCTTAAAAACAGGGGGCACAGATACGCAGTATTTT; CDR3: CASSLKTGGTDTQYF
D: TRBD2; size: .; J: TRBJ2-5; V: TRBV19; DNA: TGTGCCAGTAGCAGCGGGGGGGCCGGGGAGACCCAGTACTTC; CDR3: CASSSGGAGETQYF
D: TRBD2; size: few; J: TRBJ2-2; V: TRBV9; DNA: TGTGCCAGCAGCCCCCGCGGACTAGCGGGAGTGGGCGGGGAGCTGTTTTTT; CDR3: CASSPRGLAGVGGELFF
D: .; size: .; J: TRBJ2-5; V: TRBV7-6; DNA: TGTGCCAGCAGCTCACAAGAGACCCAGTACTTC; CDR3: CASSSQETQYF
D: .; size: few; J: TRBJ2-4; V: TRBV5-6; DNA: TGTGCCAGCAGCTTGGAACAGAGAAACATTCAGTACTTC; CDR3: CASSLEQRNIQYF
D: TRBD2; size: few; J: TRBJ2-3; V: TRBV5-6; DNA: TGTGCCAGCAGCTTGGGACTAGCGGGGGCAGATACGCAGTATTTT; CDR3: CASSLGLAGADTQYF
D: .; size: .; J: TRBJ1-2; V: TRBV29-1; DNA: TGCAGCGTTGATTGGCAGAGGGAGAGGATTGGCTACACCTTC; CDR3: CSVDWQRERIGYTF
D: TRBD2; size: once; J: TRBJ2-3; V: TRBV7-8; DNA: TGTGCCAGCAGCTCTAGCGGGAGGACGATCACAGATACGCAGTATTTT; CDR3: CASSSSGRTITDTQYF
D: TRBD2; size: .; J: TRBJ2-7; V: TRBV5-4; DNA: TGTGCCAGCAGCTTGGGAGCGGGGGGCCTCTCCTACGAGCAGTACTTC; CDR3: CASSLGAGGLSYEQYF
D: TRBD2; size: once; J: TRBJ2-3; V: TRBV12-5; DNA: TGTGCTAGTGCCTCCGCAAGGCTAGCGGGGGCCGTCACAGATACGCAGTATTTT; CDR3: CASASARLAGAVTDTQYF
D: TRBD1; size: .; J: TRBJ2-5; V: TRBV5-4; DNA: TGTGCCAGCAGCGCAAACAGGGGGCAAGAGACCCAGTACTTC; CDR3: CASSANRGQETQYF
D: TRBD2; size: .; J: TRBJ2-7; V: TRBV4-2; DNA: TGTGCCAGCAGCCAAGATTGGTCGGGGGGGACCTACGAGCAGTACTTC; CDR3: CASSQDWSGGTYEQYF
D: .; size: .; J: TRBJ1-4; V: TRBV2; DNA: TGTGCCAGCAGGACGCAGGCGGGGCATGTTGGCGAAAAACTGTTTTTT; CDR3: CASRTQAGHVGEKLFF
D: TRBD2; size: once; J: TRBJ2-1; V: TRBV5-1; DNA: TGCGCCAGCAGCTGGGGACTAGCGGACAATGAGCAGTTCTTC; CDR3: CASSWGLADNEQFF
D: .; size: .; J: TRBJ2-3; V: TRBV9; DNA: TGTGCCAGCAGCGTAGATGGTAGCTCCTCAGTCGGCGCTACGCAGTATTTT; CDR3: CASSVDGSSSVGATQYF
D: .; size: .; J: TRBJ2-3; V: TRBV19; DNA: TGTGCCACCGCCCTGGCGGCTAGCACAGATACGCAGTATTTT; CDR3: CATALAASTDTQYF
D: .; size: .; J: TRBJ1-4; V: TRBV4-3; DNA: TGCGCCAGCAGCCAAGATATCGAGGTTTTCGGTGAAAAACTGTTTTTT; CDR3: CASSQDIEVFGEKLFF
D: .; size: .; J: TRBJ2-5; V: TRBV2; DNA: TGTGCCAGCAGTGGAGGACTAAAACAAGAGACCCAGTACTTC; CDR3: CASSGGLKQETQYF
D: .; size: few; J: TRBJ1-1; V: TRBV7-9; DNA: TGTGCCAGCAGCAGAGCAATGAACACTGAAGCTTTCTTT; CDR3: CASSRAMNTEAFF
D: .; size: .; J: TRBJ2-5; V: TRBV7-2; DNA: TGTGCCAGCAGCTTAGCGCTAACGAAACAAGAGACCCAGTACTTC; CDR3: CASSLALTKQETQYF
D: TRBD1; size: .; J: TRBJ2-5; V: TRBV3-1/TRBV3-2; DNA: TGTGCCAGCAGCCCCGGGACAGGGGAGTCAGAGACCCAGTACTTC; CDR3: CASSPGTGESETQYF
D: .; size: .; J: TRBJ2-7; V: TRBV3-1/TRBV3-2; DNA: TGTGCCAGCAGCCAAAGGTTGCGGGACCCAAAGTACTTC; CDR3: CASSQRLRDPKYF
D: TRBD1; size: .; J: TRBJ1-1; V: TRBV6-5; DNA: TGTGCCAGCAGTTGGGGGACAGGTGGTGCGGCTTTCTTT; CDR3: CASSWGTGGAAFF
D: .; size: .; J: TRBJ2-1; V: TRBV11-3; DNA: TGTGCCAGCAGCTACTCAGGGGTCCCCGACAGTGAGCAGTTCTTC; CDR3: CASSYSGVPDSEQFF